Listed below are T cell receptor beta chains from one sample, sequenced in a study of blood T cell repertoires in COVID-19. Using immunoSEQ multiplex PCR, the repertoire was profiled, and TCRdb retains in-frame clones only, with some absent. The profile shows approximately 280,000 clones, about nine tenths of them singletons. The sample consisted of peripheral blood. The receptors were sampled from a woman younger than 45 with COVID-19, enrolled during active disease. CDR3s include the opening cysteine and the closing phenylalanine or tryptophan. The D gene is left open where the match is weak. Only part of the rows carry a size: once, few, many, or a class if the clone is expanded.

abundance,j_gene,d_gene,v_gene,CDR3aa,CDR3nt
once,TRBJ1-2,NA,TRBV9,CASSVGLLYGYTF,TGTGCCAGCAGCGTAGGTCTCCTCTATGGCTACACCTTC
few,TRBJ1-4,NA,TRBV19,CASSIGGSSLFF,TGTGCCAGTAGTATAGGGGGCAGTTCGCTGTTTTTT
NA,TRBJ1-5,TRBD1,TRBV7-2,CASSKGQGNQPQHF,TGTGCCAGCAGCAAGGGACAGGGCAATCAGCCCCAGCATTTT
NA,TRBJ1-2,TRBD1,TRBV6-5,CASSYRGTGLNYGYTF,TGTGCCAGCAGTTACCGTGGGACAGGTCTTAACTATGGCTACACCTTC
NA,TRBJ2-7,NA,TRBV1,CTSSPGQDFYEQYF,TGCACCAGCAGCCCGGGACAGGACTTCTACGAGCAGTACTTC
NA,TRBJ1-1,TRBD1,TRBV2,CASIEQGALRNTEAFF,TGTGCCAGCATTGAACAGGGGGCGCTCAGGAACACTGAAGCTTTCTTT
NA,TRBJ2-7,TRBD1,TRBV2,CASTKGQGAYEQYF,TGTGCCAGCACTAAGGGACAGGGGGCCTACGAGCAGTACTTC
NA,TRBJ2-7,TRBD2,TRBV28,CASRGGLAGHYEQYF,TGTGCCAGCAGGGGCGGACTAGCGGGGCACTACGAGCAGTACTTC
NA,TRBJ2-2,NA,TRBV27,CASSYTGFATGELFF,TGTGCCAGCAGTTATACAGGGTTTGCCACCGGGGAGCTGTTTTTT
NA,TRBJ2-1,NA,TRBV4-1,CASSQERLREQFF,TGCGCCAGCAGCCAAGAGCGGCTCCGAGAGCAGTTCTTC